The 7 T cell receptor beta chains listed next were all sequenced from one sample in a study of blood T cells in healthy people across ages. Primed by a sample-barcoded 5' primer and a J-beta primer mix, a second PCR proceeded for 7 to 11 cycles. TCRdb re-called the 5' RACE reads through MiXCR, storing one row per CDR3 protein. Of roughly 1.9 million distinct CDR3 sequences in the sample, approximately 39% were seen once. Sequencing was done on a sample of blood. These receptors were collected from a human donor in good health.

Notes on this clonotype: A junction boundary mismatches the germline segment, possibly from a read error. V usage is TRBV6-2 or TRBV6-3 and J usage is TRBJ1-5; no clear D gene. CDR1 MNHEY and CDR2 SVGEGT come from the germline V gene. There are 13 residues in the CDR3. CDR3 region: CASSPNSNQPRHF. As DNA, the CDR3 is TGTGCCAGCAGCCCAAATAGCAATCAGCCCCGGCATTTT.

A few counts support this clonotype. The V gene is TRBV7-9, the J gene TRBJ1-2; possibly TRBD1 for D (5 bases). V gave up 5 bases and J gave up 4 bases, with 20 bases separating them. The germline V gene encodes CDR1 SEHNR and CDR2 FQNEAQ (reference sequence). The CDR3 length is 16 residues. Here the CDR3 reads CASSPITRGGVYGYTF. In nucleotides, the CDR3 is TGTGCCAGCAGCCCGATAACTCGGGGGGGAGTCTATGGCTACACCTTC.

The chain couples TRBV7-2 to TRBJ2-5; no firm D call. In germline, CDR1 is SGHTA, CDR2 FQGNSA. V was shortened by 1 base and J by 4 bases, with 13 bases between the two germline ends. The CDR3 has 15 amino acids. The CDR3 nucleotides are TGTGCCAGCAGCTTAGGTACGGCGAGGAGAGAGACCCAGTACTTC. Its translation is CASSLGTARRETQYF.

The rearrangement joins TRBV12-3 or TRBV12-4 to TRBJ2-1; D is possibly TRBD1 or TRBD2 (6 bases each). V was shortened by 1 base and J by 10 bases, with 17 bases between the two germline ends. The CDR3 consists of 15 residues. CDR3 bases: TGTGCCAGCAGTTTAGACGGGGGCCCACCCTACGAGCAGTTCTTC. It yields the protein CASSLDGGPPYEQFF.

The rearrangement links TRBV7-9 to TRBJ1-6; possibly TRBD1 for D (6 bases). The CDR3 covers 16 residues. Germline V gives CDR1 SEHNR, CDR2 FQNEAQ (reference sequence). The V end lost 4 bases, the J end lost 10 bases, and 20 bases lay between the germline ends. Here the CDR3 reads CASSYPTQGKGSPLHF. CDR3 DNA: TGTGCCAGCAGCTATCCAACACAGGGAAAGGGGTCACCCCTCCACTTT.

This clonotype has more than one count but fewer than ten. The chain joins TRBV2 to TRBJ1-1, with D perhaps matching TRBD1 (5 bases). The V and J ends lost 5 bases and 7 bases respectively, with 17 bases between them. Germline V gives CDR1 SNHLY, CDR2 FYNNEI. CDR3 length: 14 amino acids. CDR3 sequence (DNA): TGTGCCAGCAGTCTATTCAGGGATGGAGTTGAAGCTTTCTTT. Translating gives CASSLFRDGVEAFF.

CDR3 region: CASSLWSSGGGKWETQYF. CDR3 nucleotide sequence: TGTGCCAGCAGCTTGTGGAGTTCTGGCGGGGGAAAGTGGGAGACCCAGTACTTC. The chain has TRBV5-6 and TRBJ2-5; TRBD2 matches at 7 bases. The CDR3 totals 18 residues. V was clipped by 1 base and J by 5 bases; unmatched bases: 17. CDR1 and CDR2 (germline): SGHDT, YYEEEE.